A single sample gave rise to the 5 T cell receptor beta chains below, sequenced in a study of T cell repertoires in cytomegalovirus infection. TCRdb redid the calling of the reads with MiXCR, one entry per CDR3 protein. The sample has approximately 910,000 distinct CDR3 sequences, about 33% seen once. Antigen specificity for these receptors is unknown. The sample here was cultured CD8+ T cells from PBMCs, taken from culture after CMV antigen stimulation. Receptor source: a human donor in good health (CMV status not recorded). Some clones in this sample may be carry-over from other donors' samples.

This sequence joins TRBV5-4 and TRBJ2-2; D gene unclear. Looked up from germline, CDR1 is SGHNT and CDR2 is YYREEE (reference sequence). The CDR3 has 16 residues. Trimming left V 5 bases short and J 0 bases short, with 14 bases between. CDR3 coding DNA: TGTGCCAGCAGTCCCCCAGGATGGGCGAACACCGGGGAGCTGTTTTTT. Amino acids: CASSPPGWANTGELFF.

The chain recombines TRBV27 with TRBJ2-7; 7 nucleotides line up with TRBD1. After removal of 2 bases from V and 3 bases from J, the junction contained 4 bases not matched to a gene. CDR1 is MNHEY, CDR2 SMNVEV, per germline (reference sequence). CDR3 length equals 14 residues. The CDR3 DNA reads as TGTGCCAGCAGTTTACAAGGGACAGTCTACGAGCAGTACTTC. Its protein is CASSLQGTVYEQYF.

Ten or more counts support this clonotype. This chain connects TRBV7-2 to TRBJ2-3; TRBD2 aligns across 8 bases. Germline lookup yields CDR1 SGHTA and CDR2 FQGNSA. This CDR3 contains 17 residues. V lost 0 bases, J lost 2 bases, and 7 bases stayed unmatched. CDR3 sequence reads: CASSLARRGALTDTQYF. The CDR3 DNA sequence: TGTGCCAGCAGCTTAGCGAGGCGGGGGGCCCTCACAGATACGCAGTATTTT.

The sample holds many counts of this clonotype. J is TRBJ2-7 and V is TRBV7-2; D remains unclear. V dropped 6 bases and J dropped 3 bases, with 12 bases sitting between them. This CDR3 region has 13 residues. Germline CDR1 and CDR2: SGHTA and FQGNSA. CDR3 residues: CASSVSRSYEQYV. CDR3 DNA sequence: TGTGCCAGCAGTGTTTCGAGAAGCTACGAGCAGTACGTC.

There are a few counts of this clonotype. V gene TRBV5-5 combines with J gene TRBJ1-2, with D unresolved. Trimming took off 0 bases at V and 6 bases at J, with 12 bases between the two ends. The length of the CDR3 is 14 residues. Germline V gene lookup returns CDR1 SGHKS and CDR2 YYEKEE (reference sequence). The chain's CDR3 is CASSLAENTDGYTF. Here the CDR3 DNA reads TGTGCCAGCAGCTTGGCCGAGAACACTGATGGCTACACCTTC.